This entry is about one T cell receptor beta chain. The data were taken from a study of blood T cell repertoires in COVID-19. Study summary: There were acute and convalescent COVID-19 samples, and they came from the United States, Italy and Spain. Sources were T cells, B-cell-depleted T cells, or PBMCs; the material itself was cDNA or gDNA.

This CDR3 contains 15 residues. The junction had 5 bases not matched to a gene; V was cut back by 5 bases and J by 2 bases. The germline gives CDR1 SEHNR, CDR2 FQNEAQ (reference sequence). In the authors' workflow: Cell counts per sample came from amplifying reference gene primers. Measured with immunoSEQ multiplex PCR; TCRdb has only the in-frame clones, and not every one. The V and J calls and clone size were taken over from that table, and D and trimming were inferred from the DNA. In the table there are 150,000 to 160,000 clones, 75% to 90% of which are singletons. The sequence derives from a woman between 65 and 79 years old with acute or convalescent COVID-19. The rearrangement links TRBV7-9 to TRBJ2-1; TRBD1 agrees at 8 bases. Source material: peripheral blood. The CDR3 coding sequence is TGTGCCAGCAGCCCCCGGACAGGGCCCTACAATGAGCAGTTCTTC. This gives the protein CASSPRTGPYNEQFF.